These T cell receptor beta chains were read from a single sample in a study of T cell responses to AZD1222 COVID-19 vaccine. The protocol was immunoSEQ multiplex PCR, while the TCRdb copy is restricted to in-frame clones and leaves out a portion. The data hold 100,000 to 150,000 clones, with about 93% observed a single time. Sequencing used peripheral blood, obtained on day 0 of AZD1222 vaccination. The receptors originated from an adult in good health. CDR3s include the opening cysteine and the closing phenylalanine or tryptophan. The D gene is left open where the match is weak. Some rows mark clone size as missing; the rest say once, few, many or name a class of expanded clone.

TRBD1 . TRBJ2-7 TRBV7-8 TGTGCCAGCAGCTCTCCGGGACAGGTCTCTTACGAGCAGTACTTC CASSSPGQVSYEQYF
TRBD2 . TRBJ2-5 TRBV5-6 TGTGCCAGCAGCTTTCGCGGGAGTATAGGAGAGACCCAGTACTTC CASSFRGSIGETQYF
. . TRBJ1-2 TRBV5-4 TGTGCCAGCAGCCCCGACTTGATAGGCTACACCTTC CASSPDLIGYTF
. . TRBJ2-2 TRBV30 TGTGCCTGGACCCCCGCCGGGAGCTTGGCCGGGGAGCTGTTTTTT CAWTPAGSLAGELFF
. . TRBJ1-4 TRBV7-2 TGTGCCAGCAGCTTAGTGGGTAATACTAATGAAAAACTGTTTTTT CASSLVGNTNEKLFF
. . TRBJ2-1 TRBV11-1 TGTGCCAGCAGCTTAGGACGTGGAGTTGGGGAGCAGTTCTTC CASSLGRGVGEQFF
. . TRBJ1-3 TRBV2 TGTGCCAGCAGAAAGGACATTGGAAACACCATATATTTT CASRKDIGNTIYF
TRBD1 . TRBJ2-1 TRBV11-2 TGTGCCAGCAGCTGGACAGGGGGAGTAGGTGTCAATGAGCAGTTCTTC CASSWTGGVGVNEQFF
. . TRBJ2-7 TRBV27 TGTGCCAGCTCCGCTGGAGGGGCACTGTACTTC CASSAGGALYF
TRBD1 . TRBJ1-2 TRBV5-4 TGTGCCAGCAGCGCAGGGGACAGGGCAGACTATGGCTACACCTTC CASSAGDRADYGYTF
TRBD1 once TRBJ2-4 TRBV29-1 TGCAGCGCCCTAGGGGGCCTATGGAACATTCAGTACTTC CSALGGLWNIQYF
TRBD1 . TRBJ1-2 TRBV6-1 TGTGCCAGCAGTGAGGCAGGGGGTGGCTATGGCTACACCTTC CASSEAGGGYGYTF
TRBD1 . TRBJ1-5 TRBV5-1 TGCGCCAGCAGCTTGACAGGGGGGAGCAATCAGCCCCAGCATTTT CASSLTGGSNQPQHF
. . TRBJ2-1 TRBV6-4 TGTGCCAGCAGTGACTCGATTTCCCCCCTCCGGACCCAGACAGATAATGAGCAGTTCTTC CASSDSISPLRTQTDNEQFF
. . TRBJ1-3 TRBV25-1 TGTGCCAGCGTCCCCCGGGGTTCCTCTGGAAACACCATATATTTT CASVPRGSSGNTIYF
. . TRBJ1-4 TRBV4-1 TGCGCCAGCAGCCAAGAAGGCGGGGACGCAACTAATGAAAAACTGTTTTTT CASSQEGGDATNEKLFF
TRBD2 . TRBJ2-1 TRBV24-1 TGTGCCACCTCCGGGACTAATAATGAGCAGTTCTTC CATSGTNNEQFF
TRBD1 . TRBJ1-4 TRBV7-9 TGTGCCAGCAGCGGACAGGGGGGCAATGAAAAACTGTTTTTT CASSGQGGNEKLFF
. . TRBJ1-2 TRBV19 TGTGCCAGTAGCTTAAAGAGGACTGTAAACTATGGCTACACCTTC CASSLKRTVNYGYTF
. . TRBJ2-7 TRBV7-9 TGTGCCAGCAGCTCCAAATTAACGGTCGCGGGCTCCTACGAGCAGTACTTC CASSSKLTVAGSYEQYF
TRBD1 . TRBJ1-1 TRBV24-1 TGTGCCACCAGACAGGGGGCGAACACTGAAGCTTTCTTT CATRQGANTEAFF
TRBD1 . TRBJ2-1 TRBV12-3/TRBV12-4 TGTGCCAGCAGTCCGACAGGGTCCAATGAGCAGTTCTTC CASSPTGSNEQFF
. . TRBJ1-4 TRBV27 TGTGCCAGCAGTTCGTTATACCGGGGGGCAACTAATGAAAAACTGTTTTTT CASSSLYRGATNEKLFF
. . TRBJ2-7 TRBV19 TGTGCCAGTAGTATAGTAGGATCTTACGAGCAGTACTTC CASSIVGSYEQYF
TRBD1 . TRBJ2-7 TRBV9 TGTGCCAGCAGTGAATATACCGGGACAGGGATTGGCGAGCAGTACTTC CASSEYTGTGIGEQYF
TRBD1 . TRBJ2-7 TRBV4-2 TGTGCCAGCAGCCAAGTGACAGGGCAGGACAGCGAGCAGTACTTC CASSQVTGQDSEQYF
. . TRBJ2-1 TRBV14 TGTGCCAGCAGCCAGGGTGGGAGTACCGAGCAGTTCTTC CASSQGGSTEQFF
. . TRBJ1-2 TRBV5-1 TGCGCCAGCAGCTCATACGAACCGACAGGTGAGGGCTACACCTTC CASSSYEPTGEGYTF
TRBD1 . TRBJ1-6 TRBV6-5 TGTGCCAGCAGGCGCTTCACAGGGGATCATTCACCCCTCCACTTT CASRRFTGDHSPLHF
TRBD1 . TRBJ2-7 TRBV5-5 TGTGCCAGCAGAACTCTTACAGGGGGCTCCTACGAGCAGTACTTC CASRTLTGGSYEQYF
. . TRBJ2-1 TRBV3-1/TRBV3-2 TGTGCCAGCAGCCACCGCCCTCCCCGCGGCAATGAGCAGTTCTTC CASSHRPPRGNEQFF
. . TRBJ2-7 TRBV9 TGTGCCAGCAGCGTAGACAGGGTGATGCACGAGCAGTACTTC CASSVDRVMHEQYF
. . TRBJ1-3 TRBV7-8 TGTGCCAGCAGCTTAGTGGAAGGGAGGAACACCATATATTTT CASSLVEGRNTIYF
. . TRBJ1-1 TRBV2 TGTGCCAGCATGGTGAACACTGAAGCTTTCTTT CASMVNTEAFF
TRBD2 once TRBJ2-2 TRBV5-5 TGTGCCAGCACCCTAGGCGGGAGAAACACCGGGGAGCTGTTTTTT CASTLGGRNTGELFF
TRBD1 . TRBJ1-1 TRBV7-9 TGTGCCAGCAGCTTAGGGGACAGGGCTGCTTTCTTT CASSLGDRAAFF
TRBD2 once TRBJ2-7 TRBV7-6 TGTGCCAGCAGCGAGCTTAGCGGGGCCGCCTACGAGCAGTACTTC CASSELSGAAYEQYF
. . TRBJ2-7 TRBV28 TGTGCCAGCAGTTTGGTTGGGGCGGAGCAGTACTTC CASSLVGAEQYF
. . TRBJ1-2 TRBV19 TGTGCCAGTAGTACCCGACGAGGTAAAACTAACTATGGCTACACCTTC CASSTRRGKTNYGYTF
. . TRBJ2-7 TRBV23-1 TGCGCCAGCAGTCAATCGGTGTGTGGCGGGCCTAACTACGAGCAGTACTTC CASSQSVCGGPNYEQYF
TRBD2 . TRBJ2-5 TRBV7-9 TGTGCCAGCAGCTTAGACCTAGCGGGAGTTTTGAAGACCCAGTACTTC CASSLDLAGVLKTQYF
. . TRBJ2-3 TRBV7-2 TGTGCCAGCACCCCCGGGTCCAGGAAAGATACGCAGTATTTT CASTPGSRKDTQYF
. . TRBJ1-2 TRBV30 TGTGCCTGGAGAGAGACAGGAGGCTATGGCTACACCTTC CAWRETGGYGYTF
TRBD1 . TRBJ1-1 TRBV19 TGTGCCAGTAGTGCTTGGGACAGGGGAACCACTGAAGCTTTCTTT CASSAWDRGTTEAFF
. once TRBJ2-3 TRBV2 TGTGCCAGCAGTGAAGCGGTACAAACAGATACGCAGTATTTT CASSEAVQTDTQYF
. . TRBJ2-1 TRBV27 TGTGCCAGCAGTTTATTTGGCACCGACAATGAGCAGTTCTTC CASSLFGTDNEQFF
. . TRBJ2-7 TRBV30 TGTGCCTGGAGTGTAGGCTGGACGAGCTCCTACGAGCAGTACTTC CAWSVGWTSSYEQYF
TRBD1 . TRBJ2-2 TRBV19 TGTGCCAGTAGTCCAAGCAGGGGGCAGAACACCGGGGAGCTGTTTTTT CASSPSRGQNTGELFF
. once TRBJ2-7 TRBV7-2 TGTGCCAGCAGCTTAGGTTCCAGGGTCGAGCAGTACTTC CASSLGSRVEQYF
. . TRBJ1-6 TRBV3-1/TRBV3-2 TGTGCCAGCAGCCAAGAGATAGATTCACCCCTCCACTTT CASSQEIDSPLHF